The subject of this entry is one TCR beta chain. Its antigen remains unknown. Other DNA sequences in this specimen translate into the identical CDR3. Method: immunoSEQ multiplex PCR; TCRdb's copy keeps in-frame clones and lacks some. The sample records about 93,000 clones, around 94% being singletons. The germline V gene has CDR1 SGHTA and CDR2 FQGNSA. The V and J ends lost 5 bases and 4 bases respectively, with 8 bases between them. The CDR3 spans 12 residues. These data come from a study of OX40 agonist ivuxolimab in advanced cancers. Study-wide points: Low normalized T-cell clonal expansion was also seen in some nonresponders. Both blood CD4+ and CD8+ T cells showed clonal growth by week 6 at 0.1 to 3.0 mg/kg.

The chain couples TRBV7-2 to TRBJ1-2; D not certain. The TCR comes from an adult with an advanced solid tumor such as melanoma, head and neck, liver or kidney cancer. Material: CD4+ or CD8+ T cells sorted from blood, obtained in a trial of the OX40 agonist ivuxolimab. CDR3 amino acids: CASSPGSYGYTF. Here the CDR3 DNA reads TGTGCCAGCAGCCCTGGCAGCTATGGCTACACCTTC.